This T cell receptor beta chain is from a study of blood T cells in healthy people across ages. Study-wide findings and caveats: PBMCs were not sorted, which prevented a conclusive comparison of naive versus antigen-experienced cells. Whereas aged donors had fewer naive CD4+ cells, long-lived donors had more of them and higher diversity. Measured against age, TCR beta diversity per million T cells decreased in a roughly linear manner.

This clonotype was counted at least ten times. What it recognizes is unknown. Primed by a sample-barcoded 5' primer and a J-beta primer mix, a second PCR proceeded for 7 to 11 cycles. A 12-random-nucleotide template-switch adaptor tagged each cDNA molecule. MiXCR, applied by TCRdb to the 5' RACE reads, yields one record per CDR3 protein. This table has more than 550,000 distinct CDR3 sequences, 22% appearing once. The germline gives CDR1 DFQATT, CDR2 SNEGSKA (reference sequence). The length of the CDR3 is 12 residues. Trimming took 6 bases from V and 4 from J, leaving 12 bases between them. V and J are TRBV20-1 and TRBJ2-5, with D perhaps matching TRBD1 (5 bases). The TCR comes from a man aged 65 to 85 in good health. Sample: blood. DNA of the CDR3: TGCAGTGCCCAGGGATTGGGAGAGACCCAGTACTTC. Translating gives CSAQGLGETQYF.